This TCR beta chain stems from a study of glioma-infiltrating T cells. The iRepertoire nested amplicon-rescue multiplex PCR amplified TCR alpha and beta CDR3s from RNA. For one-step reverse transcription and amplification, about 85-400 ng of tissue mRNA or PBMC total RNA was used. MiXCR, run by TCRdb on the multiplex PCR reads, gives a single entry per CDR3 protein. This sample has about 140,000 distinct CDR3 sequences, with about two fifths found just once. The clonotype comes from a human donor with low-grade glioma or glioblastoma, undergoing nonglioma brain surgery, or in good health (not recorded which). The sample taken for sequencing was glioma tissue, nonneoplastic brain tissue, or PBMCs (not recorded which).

CDR3 DNA: TGCGCCAGCAGCTTGGGATTGGTGGGACGCGAAGCTTTCTTT. It is translated as CASSLGLVGREAFF. J is TRBJ1-1 and V is TRBV5-1; tentative D call: TRBD1 (5 bases). The V gene lost 0 bases and the J gene lost 8 bases, with 14 bases spanning the gap. This CDR3 comprises 14 residues. Germline assignment: CDR1 SGHRS and CDR2 YFSETQ.